This is a list of T cell receptor beta chains from one sample in a study of T cells after yellow fever vaccination. TCRdb ran MiXCR on the 5' RACE reads and lists one entry per CDR3 protein. The table has 620,000 or so distinct CDR3 sequences, approximately 16% seen once. The input for sequencing was PBMCs, taken about 5 days after the first yellow fever vaccination. The receptor set was obtained from a young man who received the YFV17D yellow fever vaccine. Each CDR3 is given with its conserved first and last residue. The D gene is left open where the match is weak. Clone size is stated in some rows and not others, as once, few, many or a class when expanded.

clone_size d_call j_call v_call cdr3_nt cdr3_aa
once TRBD1 TRBJ1-4 TRBV12-3/TRBV12-4 TGTGCCAGCAGTTACGACAGGGGTGAAAAACTGTTTTTT CASSYDRGEKLFF
NA NA TRBJ1-1 TRBV6-5 TGTGCCAGCAGTTACGGCCAGGGGCTTATATCTGAAGCTTTCTTT CASSYGQGLISEAFF
NA NA TRBJ2-5 TRBV20-1 TGCAGTGCTAGAGGTCAGGCCCAAGAGACCCAGTACTTC CSARGQAQETQYF
few TRBD1 TRBJ2-5 TRBV7-8 TGTGCCAGCAGCTTCCAAGGACAGGGGGAAGAGACCCAGTACTTC CASSFQGQGEETQYF
few TRBD2 TRBJ2-3 TRBV30 TGTGCCTGGAGTAGCGGGGTTTCCACAGATACGCAGTATTTT CAWSSGVSTDTQYF
few NA TRBJ2-2 TRBV10-3 TGTGCCATCGGGAAGGGCCGAGCGAACACCGGGGAGCTGTTTTTT CAIGKGRANTGELFF
many NA TRBJ1-1 TRBV5-1 TGCGCCAGCAGCTTGGCAGAGGGCACTGAAGCTTTCTTT CASSLAEGTEAFF
NA NA TRBJ2-2 TRBV7-2 TGTGCCAGCAGACTTCGTGCAGCGAACACCGGGGAGCTGTTTTTT CASRLRAANTGELFF
few NA TRBJ1-5 TRBV12-3/TRBV12-4 TGTGCCAGCAGTTTTAAGGGGGTCGGTAATCAGCCCCAGCATTTT CASSFKGVGNQPQHF
NA NA TRBJ2-3 TRBV5-1 TGCCCCAGCAGTCTTCGGCTAGCTGCAGATACGCAGTATTTT CPSSLRLAADTQYF
few TRBD2 TRBJ2-3 TRBV7-9 TGTGCCAGCAGCCCCTTGCGGGGGGCGAGCACAGATACGCAGTATTTT CASSPLRGASTDTQYF
many TRBD2 TRBJ2-5 TRBV5-1 TGCGCCAGCAGCAGACTAGCGGGGGGCCTCCAAGAGACCCAGTACTTC CASSRLAGGLQETQYF
NA NA TRBJ2-5 TRBV5-1 TGCGCCAGCAGCTTGCAGCCGGGACAAGAGACCCAGTACTTC CASSLQPGQETQYF
NA TRBD1 TRBJ2-7 TRBV4-3 TGCGCCAGCAGCCATATAGACAGGGCCTACGAGCAGTACTTC CASSHIDRAYEQYF
many NA TRBJ2-5 TRBV14 TGTGCCAGCAGCCAAGGACGGGCAAGAGGAGTCGAGACCCAGTACTTC CASSQGRARGVETQYF
few TRBD2 TRBJ2-1 TRBV6-1 TGTGCCAGCATTGAACCCGGGGGGGCCAATGAGCAGTTCTTC CASIEPGGANEQFF
few TRBD2 TRBJ2-3 TRBV7-9 TGTGCCAGCAGCTTAGTAGTCGCGGGGGCAGATACGCAGTATTTT CASSLVVAGADTQYF
NA NA TRBJ2-1 TRBV7-2 TGTGCCAGCAGCCCCCAGACGGGACTTGGCGGTGAGCAGTTCTTC CASSPQTGLGGEQFF
NA NA TRBJ1-2 TRBV6-2/TRBV6-3 TGTGCCAGCAGTTATTGGGACGACTATGGCTACACCTTC CASSYWDDYGYTF
NA NA TRBJ2-5 TRBV18 TGTGCCAGCTCACCCTTTCGGACAGACCAAGAGACCCAGTACTTC CASSPFRTDQETQYF
NA TRBD2 TRBJ2-3 TRBV20-1 TGCAGTGCTAGAGATGTGGGACTAGCGGGGGGTAAAACAGATACGCAGTATTTT CSARDVGLAGGKTDTQYF
few NA TRBJ1-2 TRBV9 TGTGCCAGCAGCGCCGTTCGGGGGAATGGCTACACCTTC CASSAVRGNGYTF
NA NA TRBJ2-3 TRBV29-1 TGCAGCGTGGCAGGGGCGCGAGGCACAGATACGCAGTATTTT CSVAGARGTDTQYF
many NA TRBJ1-5 TRBV7-2 TGTGCCAGCAGCTTAGGTTCGCGGGGCTCCGGCCAGCCCCAGCATTTT CASSLGSRGSGQPQHF
NA TRBD2 TRBJ2-5 TRBV7-7 TGTGCTAGCAGCCCCACTAGCGGCTATACCCAGTACTTC CASSPTSGYTQYF
few NA TRBJ1-1 TRBV2 TGTGCCAGCAGTTCAGAGTCATACACTGAAGCTTTCTTT CASSSESYTEAFF
few NA TRBJ2-1 TRBV6-2/TRBV6-3 TGTGCCAGCACCCCTGGGGGGTTTGAGCAGTTCTTC CASTPGGFEQFF
many NA TRBJ2-7 TRBV11-3 TGTGCCAGCAGCTTAGAAGGAGAAAAGCAGTACTTC CASSLEGEKQYF
few NA TRBJ1-4 TRBV20-1 TGCAGTGCTAGTCACCGGGTTGGACTTGAAAAACTGTTTTTT CSASHRVGLEKLFF
NA NA TRBJ2-3 TRBV4-1 TGCGCCAGCAGCCACCCCTACACAGATACGCAGTATTTT CASSHPYTDTQYF
NA NA TRBJ2-5 TRBV7-2 TGTGCCAGCAGCTTAGCCCCATGGACCCAGTACTTC CASSLAPWTQYF
few NA TRBJ1-2 TRBV9 TGTGCCAGCAGAGATCAGACCAACTATGGCTACACCTTC CASRDQTNYGYTF
NA TRBD2 TRBJ2-2 TRBV29-1 TGCAGCGTTATGGCCGGGGGGGCAGCGGGGGAGCTGTTTTTT CSVMAGGAAGELFF
few TRBD1 TRBJ2-1 TRBV29-1 TGCAGCGTTGAGTCGACAGGGGGCTTGGCCAATGAGCAGTTCTTC CSVESTGGLANEQFF
NA NA TRBJ2-1 TRBV20-1 TGCTGTGCAAGGCGCGCGGGGACCCTCTCCTACAATGAGCAGTTCTTC CCARRAGTLSYNEQFF
NA TRBD1 TRBJ2-2 TRBV5-1 TGCGCCAGCAGCACGGGACAGGGCTTCGCAGCCGGGGAGCTGTTTTTT CASSTGQGFAAGELFF
few TRBD1 TRBJ1-5 TRBV11-2 TGTGCCAGCAGCTTGGACTACACGAGTCAGGGGGGCTACAATCAGCCCCAGCATTTT CASSLDYTSQGGYNQPQHF
NA NA TRBJ2-3 TRBV7-9 TGTGCCAGCAGCTTAGAGGGCTGGGGCCCAGATACGCAGTATTTT CASSLEGWGPDTQYF
few TRBD2 TRBJ2-1 TRBV5-1 TGCGCCAGCAGCTTGGCCCCATCGACTAGCGGGGCCAATGAGCAGTTCTTC CASSLAPSTSGANEQFF
few NA TRBJ2-1 TRBV25-1 TGTGCCAGCAGTGAAGTTGGGGGGGGGGCTAGGGATGAGCAGTTCTTC CASSEVGGGARDEQFF
NA NA TRBJ2-3 TRBV11-2 TGTGCCAGCAGCCCCCAGCGGACTAGCACAGATACGCAGTATTTT CASSPQRTSTDTQYF
NA NA TRBJ1-4 TRBV5-1 TGCGCCAGCAGCCGGGATGCCAATGAAAAACTGTTTTTT CASSRDANEKLFF
few NA TRBJ2-7 TRBV20-1 TGCAGTGCTAGGGGCAGACTTCGCTCCTACGAGCAGTACTTC CSARGRLRSYEQYF
few TRBD2 TRBJ2-3 TRBV15 TGTGCCACCAGCAACTTCGGGGGGGAAAGCACAGATACGCAGTATTTT CATSNFGGESTDTQYF
few NA TRBJ2-7 TRBV6-2/TRBV6-3 TGTGCCAGCAGTTGGTCGACCTACGAGCAGTACTTC CASSWSTYEQYF
few NA TRBJ2-3 TRBV5-1 TGCGCCAGCAATTATGGGGCCGCAGATACGCAGTATTTT CASNYGAADTQYF
NA TRBD1 TRBJ1-4 TRBV11-2 TGTGCCACCAGCCTAAGACAGGGCCGAGGGGGGGAAAAACTGTTTTTT CATSLRQGRGGEKLFF
NA NA TRBJ2-5 TRBV20-1 TGCAGTGCCACTCGGGCCGGACTGTACCAAGAGACCCAGTACTTC CSATRAGLYQETQYF
few TRBD2 TRBJ2-3 TRBV29-1 TGCAGCGTTGAGCTAGCGGGGGGTTTAGATACGCAGTATTTT CSVELAGGLDTQYF
few NA TRBJ2-1 TRBV4-3 TGCGCCAGCAGCCAAGATGCCAGCTCCTACAATGAGCAGTTCTTC CASSQDASSYNEQFF
NA TRBD1 TRBJ2-4 TRBV4-3 TGCGCCAGCAGCCAAGGAGGGCAGGGGGCCGACATTCAGTACTTC CASSQGGQGADIQYF
NA NA TRBJ2-7 TRBV11-2 TGTGCCAGCAGCTTAACAGAGACCTACGAGCAGTACTTC CASSLTETYEQYF
NA NA TRBJ1-2 TRBV6-5 TGTGCCAGCAGTTCTAGGACCCTCTATGGCTACACCTTC CASSSRTLYGYTF
few NA TRBJ2-5 TRBV10-3 TGTGCCATCAGTGAGTCCGGCAGGGGGGACCAAGAGACCCAGTACTTC CAISESGRGDQETQYF
NA NA TRBJ2-4 TRBV6-2/TRBV6-3 TGTGCCAGCGGAACCCCCGAGGTTCAGTACTTC CASGTPEVQYF
few NA TRBJ1-4 TRBV27 TGTGCCAGCAGTTTAGGTTTACGGGGGCGGTCTAATGAAAAACTGTTTTTT CASSLGLRGRSNEKLFF